These 5 T cell receptor beta chains were sequenced from one sample in a study of T cells in localized non-small cell lung cancer. Sequencing was performed with immunoSEQ multiplex PCR; in TCRdb, only in-frame clones are kept and a portion is missing. The sample has roughly 14,000 clones, around 87% seen once. The source material was peripheral blood mononuclear cells, sampled before any cancer treatment. These receptors all stem from a male donor aged 60 or older with stage II lung adenocarcinoma.

The chain recombines TRBV10-1 with TRBJ2-5; 12 bases are a match to TRBD1. Germline V lookup: CDR1 WNHNN, CDR2 SYGVQD (reference sequence). The CDR3 consists of 16 residues. The V gene end was trimmed by 4 bases and the J gene end by 4 bases; junction bases not matched to a gene: 7. The CDR3 spells CASSAYRDRGRETQYF. The CDR3 region has the DNA TGCGCCAGCAGTGCCTACCGGGACAGGGGGCGAGAGACCCAGTACTTC.

The V call is TRBV19, the J call TRBJ2-5, with D hard to call. Germline CDR1 LNHDA, CDR2 SQIVND (reference sequence). V gave up 1 base and J gave up 6 bases, with 9 bases separating them. This CDR3 region has 13 residues. The CDR3 loop is CASSIAVWKTQYF. Here the CDR3 DNA reads TGTGCCAGTAGTATAGCCGTGTGGAAGACCCAGTACTTC.

Of note for this clone: Other nucleotide sequences in the sample specify the same CDR3. The chain links TRBV28 to TRBJ1-2; tentative D call: TRBD1 (5 bases). V lost 2 bases, J lost 3 bases, and 13 bases lay in between. Germline V gene sequence: CDR1 MDHEN, CDR2 SYDVKM. The CDR3 extends over 15 amino acids. CDR3 protein: CASSLGGGGDYGYTF. CDR3 sequence (DNA): TGTGCCAGCAGTTTAGGCGGGGGGGGAGACTATGGCTACACCTTC.

The CDR3 is CASSSGTPRGYNEQFF. The CDR3 DNA follows: TGTGCCAGCAGCAGCGGGACACCGAGGGGTTACAATGAGCAGTTCTTC. The chain recombines TRBV11-3 with TRBJ2-1, with D maybe TRBD2 (7 bases). The CDR3 length is 16 residues. V was shortened by 5 bases and J by 4 bases, with 18 bases between the two germline ends. CDR1 SGHNT and CDR2 YENEEA come from the germline V gene.

The chain combines TRBV5-1 with TRBJ2-7, with D tentatively TRBD1 (6 bases). Germline loops: CDR1 SGHRS, CDR2 YFSETQ. The CDR3 runs 16 residues. Trimming removed 2 bases at V and 0 bases at J, with 15 bases between. This CDR3 is CASSLPLTGNSYEQYF. The CDR3 nucleotides are TGCGCCAGCAGCTTACCTTTAACAGGGAACTCCTACGAGCAGTACTTC.